The next 22 T cell receptor beta chains were all read from a single sample in a study of beta chain features in type 1 diabetes. For these receptors, no antigen is known. Study results and caveats: Moderate but significant shortening of TCRB CDR3s was recorded in all four CD4+ subsets from Type 1 diabetes patients.

Every bit of the isolated RNA underwent reverse transcription, so sequencing read expressed TCRB transcripts. Libraries were prepared by immunoSEQ multiplex PCR; TCRdb keeps only in-frame clonotypes and omits some of them. This table holds hundreds of thousands of clones, 11% to 15% found once. Sequenced sample: naive CD4+ T cells from blood. These receptor sequences come from a man younger than 35 with type 1 diabetes.

The chain links TRBV30 to TRBJ2-1, with D possibly matching TRBD2 (6 bases). Trimming pared 1 base from V and 5 bases from J, leaving 12 bases between. The CDR3 is made up of 14 amino acids. Germline V lookup: CDR1 GTSNPN, CDR2 SVGIG (reference sequence). The CDR3 is CAWSEAGLHNEQFF. CDR3 nucleotide sequence: TGTGCCTGGAGTGAAGCGGGCTTACACAATGAGCAGTTCTTC.

This clone was recorded a few times. The genes are TRBV11-2 and TRBJ1-3, with D possibly matching TRBD1 (5 bases). Germline V gene lookup returns CDR1 SGHAT and CDR2 FQNNGV. CDR3 length equals 14 residues. Trimming stripped 7 bases from V and 4 bases from J, with 14 bases between. CDR3 in amino acids: CASTTPTAGNTIYF. CDR3 nucleotide sequence: TGTGCCAGCACCACACCGACAGCCGGAAACACCATATATTTT.

The rearrangement links TRBV29-1 to TRBJ2-1; maybe TRBD1 (6 bases). Trimming removed 4 bases from V and 7 bases from J, with 17 bases in between. The CDR3 runs 14 residues. Germline V CDR1 and CDR2: SQVTM, ANQGSEA. In DNA form, the CDR3 reads TGCAGCGTTGCAGGGGACACCCCTGGGAATGAGCAGTTCTTC. It translates to CSVAGDTPGNEQFF.

This clone appeared a few times. The rearrangement uses TRBV29-1 and TRBJ2-5; a possible D gene is TRBD2 (5 bases). The J call is uncertain, as TRBJ2-7 better fits the DNA end. Germline V gene lookup returns CDR1 SQVTM and CDR2 ANQGSEA. This CDR3 is 12 amino acids long. The CDR3 region has the DNA TGCAGCGTTAGTCCGAGGGTCCACGAGCAGTACTTC. Its protein is CSVSPRVHEQYF.

The V and J genes are TRBV5-1 and TRBJ2-2; 7 nucleotides line up with TRBD2. The germline V gene encodes CDR1 SGHRS and CDR2 YFSETQ. The CDR3 covers 16 residues. V dropped 3 bases and J dropped 1; count of bases not matched to a gene: 6. In DNA, the CDR3 is TGCGCCAGCAGCTCCCCTCCGGGGGGGAACACCGGGGAGCTGTTTTTT. This sequence encodes CASSSPPGGNTGELFF.

The genes are TRBV6-5 and TRBJ2-7, with 13 bases identical to TRBD2. After removal of 6 bases from V and 7 bases from J, the junction contained 9 bases not matched to a gene. Germline V gene lookup returns CDR1 MNHEY and CDR2 SVGAGI. The CDR3 is 15 residues long. The CDR3 bases are TGTGCCAGCAGGAAGGGACTAGCGGGACAGGGAGAGCAGTACTTC. Translated: CASRKGLAGQGEQYF.

The genes are TRBV28 and TRBJ2-3; D possibly corresponds to TRBD2 (6 bases). With 3 bases removed from V and 2 bases from J, the gap between germline ends came to 12 bases. The germline CDR1 and CDR2 sequences are MDHEN and SYDVKM. The CDR3 covers 15 residues. The CDR3 sequence is CASSFTGGNTDTQYF. Here the CDR3 DNA reads TGTGCCAGCAGTTTTACCGGGGGAAACACAGATACGCAGTATTTT.

The chain is built from TRBV30 and TRBJ1-6; the D is unclear. The V gene's germline CDR1 is GTSNPN and CDR2 SVGIG (reference sequence). CDR3 size: 14 residues. Trimming stripped 1 base from V and 3 bases from J, with 7 bases between. CDR3 sequence: CAWSEKGYNSPLHF. The CDR3 DNA reads TGTGCCTGGAGTGAAAAAGGCTATAATTCACCCCTCCACTTT.

The chain employs TRBV4-3 and TRBJ2-2, with unresolved D. The CDR3 consists of 14 residues. The germline V gene has CDR1 LGHNA and CDR2 YSLEER. V gave up 0 bases and J gave up 4 bases, with 6 bases separating them. Here the CDR3 DNA reads TGCGCCAGCAGCCAAGAATCCATCACCGGGGAGCTGTTTTTT. Amino acids: CASSQESITGELFF.

This sequence joins TRBV4-1 and TRBJ2-1; 7 bases are a match to TRBD1. Per germline, CDR1 MGHRA and CDR2 YSYEKL. The ends lost 1 base at V and 9 bases at J; junction bases unmatched: 9. The CDR3 has 15 amino acids. CDR3 sequence (DNA): TGCGCCAGCAGCCAAGCCGGGACAGCCTTTTCTGAGCAGTTCTTC. The encoded protein is CASSQAGTAFSEQFF.

The V call is TRBV5-6, the J call TRBJ2-7, with a possible D match to TRBD1 (6 bases). The CDR3 runs 15 residues. Trimming shortened V by 0 bases and J by 1 base, and 11 bases separated the two germline ends. CDR1 is SGHDT, CDR2 YYEEEE, per germline. The CDR3 protein is CASSLEGRGSYEQYF. The CDR3 DNA is TGTGCCAGCAGCTTGGAGGGCAGGGGATCCTACGAGCAGTACTTC.

A few counts support this clone. The CDR3 reads CASSLESTPETQYF. The CDR3, as DNA: TGTGCCAGCAGCTTGGAATCAACCCCTGAAACGCAGTATTTT. This chain uses TRBV5-4 with TRBJ2-3; D not resolved. The germline gives CDR1 SGHNT, CDR2 YYREEE (reference sequence). Trimming took off 0 bases at V and 9 bases at J, with 14 bases between the two ends. The CDR3 extends over 14 amino acids.

The chain combines TRBV5-1 with TRBJ2-1; TRBD1 aligns across 7 bases. This CDR3 has 15 residues. V trimming: 4 bases; J trimming: 8 bases; junction bases outside the gene matches: 12. The germline gives CDR1 SGHRS, CDR2 YFSETQ. DNA for the CDR3: TGCGCCAGCAGCCCACCGACAGGGATAGGGGATGAGCAGTTCTTC. Protein: CASSPPTGIGDEQFF.

This clone was detected only a few times. The sample contains more than one DNA sequence encoding this CDR3. The V call is TRBV30, the J call TRBJ1-2; D gene ambiguous. The germline CDR1 and CDR2 sequences are GTSNPN and SVGIG (reference sequence). The CDR3 totals 11 residues. The V gene lost 2 bases and the J gene lost 4 bases, with 5 bases spanning the gap. The CDR3 protein is CAWSYGYGYTF. As DNA, the CDR3 is TGTGCCTGGAGTTACGGCTATGGCTACACCTTC.

The genes are TRBV6-5 and TRBJ1-6; D uncertain. V was pared by 2 bases and J by 10 bases, with 12 bases between. The CDR3 runs to 14 residues. From germline, CDR1 is MNHEY and CDR2 SVGAGI. CDR3 sequence reads: CASSYARGESPLHF. The CDR3 DNA follows: TGTGCCAGCAGTTACGCCCGGGGAGAATCACCCCTCCACTTT.

The chain couples TRBV18 to TRBJ2-7; D gene uncertain. The CDR3 is made up of 12 amino acids. V lost 4 bases, J lost 3 bases, and 7 bases lay in between. Germline CDR1 KGHSH, CDR2 LQKENI. CDR3: CASSRGSYEQYF. The CDR3 coding sequence is TGTGCCAGCTCACGCGGCAGCTACGAGCAGTACTTC.

Comment on this clone: Other DNA sequences in this sample translate to the same CDR3. The chain uses TRBV5-1 and TRBJ1-5; D remains unclear. Per the germline V gene, CDR1 is SGHRS and CDR2 is YFSETQ. This CDR3 is built from 14 residues. V shed 0 bases and J shed 3 bases, with 7 bases lying between them. This chain's CDR3 is CASSLGQPNQPQHF. CDR3 DNA: TGCGCCAGCAGCTTGGGGCAGCCCAATCAGCCCCAGCATTTT.

This clone was seen a few times. DNA of the CDR3: TGTGCCAGCAGCTCCGCTAGCGGGGAGACCCAGTACTTC. It specifies CASSSASGETQYF. The rearrangement links TRBV13 to TRBJ2-5, with 8 nucleotides matching TRBD2. The CDR3 has 13 amino acids. V trimming: 4 bases; J trimming: 5 bases; junction bases outside the gene matches: 3. Germline CDR1 and CDR2: PRHDT and FYEKMQ (reference sequence).

This clone was seen more than once but under ten times. The J gene is TRBJ2-2, the V gene TRBV9, with D unresolved. Germline CDR1 and CDR2: SGDLS and YYNGEE. The CDR3 is 15 residues long. Trimming shortened V by 0 bases and J by 7 bases, and 13 bases separated the two germline ends. The CDR3 is CASSVVHAGSGELFF. Written as DNA, the CDR3 is TGTGCCAGCAGCGTAGTACACGCTGGAAGCGGGGAGCTGTTTTTT.

The chain is built from TRBV7-2 and TRBJ2-7, with no clear D. V lost 1 base and J 2 bases, leaving 12 bases between the germline ends. The CDR3 consists of 15 residues. Germline CDR1 is SGHTA and CDR2 is FQGNSA. The CDR3, as DNA: TGTGCCAGCAGCTTAGAAGTCGGCGTCCCCTACGAGCAGTACTTC. Amino acid sequence: CASSLEVGVPYEQYF.

For this clone: The sample contains more than one DNA sequence encoding this CDR3. V and J are TRBV7-2 and TRBJ1-2, with D possibly matching TRBD1 (5 bases). Per germline, CDR1 SGHTA and CDR2 FQGNSA. Trimming left V 3 bases short and J 4 bases short, with 6 bases between. The CDR3 totals 12 residues. CDR3 in DNA: TGTGCCAGCAGCTTCGGGGGCTATGGCTACACCTTC. This codes for CASSFGGYGYTF.

V usage is TRBV28 and J usage is TRBJ2-1; 9 nucleotides line up with TRBD1. V was clipped by 4 bases and J by 12 bases; unmatched bases: 10. CDR3 length: 14 residues. The germline V gene encodes CDR1 MDHEN and CDR2 SYDVKM. CDR3 residues: CASSSGQSDRGQFF. For the CDR3, the DNA is TGTGCCAGCAGTTCCGGACAATCGGACAGGGGGCAGTTCTTC.